Below, one T cell receptor beta chain is given with its context. CDR3 size: 12 residues. Trimming removed 7 bases at V and 4 bases at J, with 10 bases between. The germline CDR1 and CDR2 sequences are SNHLY and FYNNEI. This record belongs to a study of blood T cell repertoires in COVID-19. TCRdb's copy holds only in-frame clones and misses some; the assay was immunoSEQ multiplex PCR. The sample shows some 320,000 clones, 80% to 90% of them seen only once. Material: PBMCs or T cells enriched from blood (not recorded which). The gene calls are TRBV2 and TRBJ1-2; no clear D gene. This TCR was recovered from a woman aged 25-40 years who had recovered from COVID-19. Written as DNA, the CDR3 is TGTGCCAGCACCGGGAGGAGCTATGGCTACACCTTC. As protein: CASTGRSYGYTF.